This T cell receptor (beta chain) came from a study of T cell repertoires in cytomegalovirus infection (dated by TCRdb to between 2018 and 2021). About the study as a whole: The HLA type of each donor mattered for the analysis, because public TCR beta signatures pointed to carriage of CMV infection along with the matching HLA type.

What the research found in general, with its limitations: In both this cohort and an independent approximately 400-donor cohort, the cumulative frequency of public TCR beta family members distinguished carriers of CMV infection plus the relevant HLA type. The ex vivo response was dominated by HLA-C-restricted CMV-specific TCR beta clonotypes, and the single most frequent clonotype in two of eight donors was supplied by these HLA-C-restricted clonotypes.

Sequenced on an Illumina HiSeq 1500. TCRdb reprocessed the public reads (quality trimming at Q25 with fastp, clone calling with MiXCR) and kept in-frame beta chains. Each record represents a unique CDR3 protein, reported with the most common genes and DNA among its rows. In this sample the table shows approximately 500,000 distinct CDR3 sequences, over 9% of which occur a single time. 10% to 13% of the sample belongs to the ten largest clones. After removal of 7 bases from V and 3 bases from J, the junction retains 13 bases not matched to a gene. CDR1 and CDR2 are drawn from the germline V gene (reference sequence): DFQATT, SNEGSKA. From the cysteine up to the phenylalanine, the CDR3 has a length of 16 residues. CDR3 DNA only is kept here, 48 bases in frame from base 1. Regarding this clonotype: Its antigen is not yet known. Base-call qualities are not available, and no considerably larger clone is one nucleotide away.

Sequenced: PBMCs. The sequence is built from TRBV20-1 and TRBJ2-3, and TRBD2 aligns with 10 junction nucleotides. This TCR was recovered from a human donor in good health (CMV status not recorded). Some clones in this sample may be carry-over from other donors' samples. The CDR3 amino acid sequence is: CSGLTSGWGLTDTQYF. The nucleotides are TGCAGTGGCCTGACTAGCGGGTGGGGTTTGACAGATACGCAGTATTTT.